These 28 T cell receptor beta chains originate from one sample sequenced in a study of cytomegalovirus exposure and HLA in healthy donors (dated by TCRdb to between 2016 and 2019). Library preparation was by the immunoSEQ multiplex PCR assay. The multiplex PCR relied on a mix of 60 forward primers for TCR Vbeta segments and 13 reverse primers for TCR Jbeta segments. TCRdb mirrors the immuneACCESS table, restricted to in-frame sequences. Some clones are absent from its copies; in checked studies, under half trace to an unresolved V gene, and the reason for the others is unknown. Within this sample are under 200,000 clones, with roughly 85% of them counted one time only. The top ten hold about 2.5% of the sample. The material sequenced was PBMCs. The source is a woman aged 50 to 60 in good health and CMV-seronegative.

The chain uses TRBV5-8 and TRBJ2-5, with 8 bases fitting TRBD1. J was trimmed by 1 base and V by 5 bases; bases with no gene match: 10. Germline CDR1 reads SGHTS; CDR2 reads YDEGEE. CDR3 size: 16 residues. The CDR3 region has the DNA TGTGCCAGCAGATACGGACAGGGTGTAGGCCAAGAGACCCAGTACTTC. As protein: CASRYGQGVGQETQYF.

J is TRBJ2-7 and V is TRBV5-1; 7 nucleotides match TRBD1. The V gene end was trimmed by 4 bases and the J gene end by 2 bases; junction bases not matched to a gene: 12. The CDR3 spans 16 residues. Germline CDR1 SGHRS, CDR2 YFSETQ. CDR3 residues: CASSPWGGTAPYEQYF. For the CDR3, the DNA is TGCGCCAGCAGCCCGTGGGGTGGGACAGCTCCCTACGAGCAGTACTTC.

This rearrangement joins TRBV5-1 to TRBJ2-1, with 10 nucleotides matching TRBD2. This CDR3 comprises 15 residues. The V gene end was trimmed by 4 bases and the J gene end by 9 bases; junction bases not matched to a gene: 10. Germline-derived CDR1 and CDR2 are SGHRS and YFSETQ. CDR3 protein: CASSLTSGISGEQFF. CDR3 in DNA: TGCGCCAGCAGCCTAACTAGCGGGATTTCTGGTGAGCAGTTCTTC.

This sequence joins TRBV6-5 and TRBJ2-1; TRBD2 agrees at 8 bases. The CDR3 is made up of 13 amino acids. CDR1 MNHEY and CDR2 SVGAGI come from the germline V gene. The junction had 5 bases not matched to a gene; V was cut back by 6 bases and J by 7 bases. The CDR3 is CASRRTGGNEQFF. The CDR3 nucleotides read TGTGCCAGCAGGAGGACGGGGGGGAATGAGCAGTTCTTC.

The CDR3: CASFPGTGVLNTEAFF. CDR3 in DNA: TGTGCCTCATTTCCCGGGACAGGGGTTTTGAACACTGAAGCTTTCTTT. V is TRBV30 and J is TRBJ1-1; 10 positions agree with TRBD1. Trimming removed 7 bases from V and 0 bases from J; junction bases left unmatched: 11. This CDR3 has 16 residues. Germline V lookup: CDR1 GTSNPN, CDR2 SVGIG (reference sequence).

The chain recombines TRBV30 with TRBJ2-5; TRBD2 might be the D (6 bases). Germline CDR1 and CDR2: GTSNPN and SVGIG (reference sequence). This CDR3 has 15 residues. Deletions cut 3 bases from V and 4 bases from J, with 18 bases between. CDR3 bases: TGTGCCTGGAGGGGGTCTGGGGGAGGAAGAGAGACCCAGTACTTC. Translation: CAWRGSGGGRETQYF.

This chain links TRBV7-2 with TRBJ1-1; tentative D call: TRBD1 (6 bases). CDR1 and CDR2 from the germline V gene are SGHTA and FQGNSA. This CDR3 contains 15 residues. Trimming took off 4 bases at V and 4 bases at J, with 16 bases between the two ends. CDR3 region: CASSSRGGGGTEAFF. The CDR3 nucleotides read TGTGCCAGCAGCTCCCGAGGTGGGGGCGGCACTGAAGCTTTCTTT.

This clone was recorded only once. The chain couples TRBV12-5 to TRBJ2-1; no firm D call. V dropped 0 bases and J dropped 6 bases, with 3 bases sitting between them. In germline, CDR1 is LGHNT, CDR2 FRNRAP. The CDR3 runs 12 residues. CDR3 loop: CASGLVGNEQFF. The CDR3 DNA reads TGTGCTAGTGGTTTGGTCGGCAATGAGCAGTTCTTC.

A few counts support this clone. In DNA, the CDR3 is TGTGCCAGCAGTTTGCTGGGACAGGGGGCTACCACTGAAGCTTTCTTT. Its protein product is CASSLLGQGATTEAFF. The rearrangement uses TRBV27 and TRBJ1-1; 12 positions agree with TRBD1. V dropped 3 bases and J dropped 4; count of bases not matched to a gene: 6. CDR3 length equals 16 residues. The V gene's germline CDR1 is MNHEY and CDR2 SMNVEV (reference sequence).

This clone was found a few times. The chain uses TRBV5-1 and TRBJ1-2; D is uncertain. The CDR3 runs 12 residues. Trimming cost V 5 bases and J 3 bases, with 8 bases left between them. CDR1 SGHRS and CDR2 YFSETQ come from the germline V gene. This CDR3 is CASRQQDYGYTF. CDR3 nucleotide sequence: TGCGCCAGCAGACAGCAGGACTATGGCTACACCTTC.

This clone was seen more than once but under ten times. The chain couples TRBV25-1 to TRBJ2-7; 8 positions match TRBD2. J was trimmed by 5 bases and V by 3 bases; bases with no gene match: 6. The CDR3 length is 14 residues. Germline CDR1 MGHDK, CDR2 SYGVNS. The CDR3 DNA reads as TGTGCCAGCAGTGACCCAGCGGGAGAGGACGAGCAGTACTTC. Its protein product is CASSDPAGEDEQYF.

This chain joins TRBV28 and TRBJ2-5, with TRBD2 identical over 7 bases. CDR1 and CDR2 (germline): MDHEN, SYDVKM. V dropped 4 bases and J dropped 2; count of bases not matched to a gene: 10. The CDR3 contains 16 residues. The CDR3: CASSWEGGVKQETQYF. The DNA for the CDR3 is TGTGCCAGCAGTTGGGAGGGAGGGGTGAAGCAAGAGACCCAGTACTTC.

J is TRBJ2-3 and V is TRBV7-9; the match to TRBD2 covers 11 bases. V was pared by 5 bases and J by 6 bases, with 10 bases of the junction left unmatched. Germline CDR1 is SEHNR and CDR2 is FQNEAQ (reference sequence). The CDR3 has 16 amino acids. CDR3 in amino acids: CASSKTLAGGYDTQYF. The CDR3, as DNA: TGTGCCAGCAGCAAGACCCTAGCGGGAGGCTACGATACGCAGTATTTT.

The J gene is TRBJ1-4, the V gene TRBV9; 9 bases match TRBD1. J gave up 5 bases and V 4 bases, and 6 bases lay outside the gene matches. Germline CDR1 SGDLS, CDR2 YYNGEE. This CDR3 is built from 15 residues. The CDR3 loop is CASSNSGTGNEKLFF. The CDR3 DNA reads TGTGCCAGCAGCAACTCCGGGACAGGGAATGAAAAACTGTTTTTT.

CDR3 DNA: TGTGCCAGCAGTTCCGGGAGGGGGTTCGGGGAGCTGTTTTTT. Residues: CASSSGRGFGELFF. The chain joins TRBV6-5 to TRBJ2-2; 8 bases agree with TRBD2. CDR3 length equals 14 residues. V shed 4 bases, J shed 7 bases, and the junction held 5 bases outside the gene matches. The germline CDR1 and CDR2 sequences are MNHEY and SVGAGI.

The chain recombines TRBV19 with TRBJ2-4; 8 bases align to TRBD2. Germline loops: CDR1 LNHDA, CDR2 SQIVND (reference sequence). V gave up 7 bases and J gave up 7 bases; unmatched junction bases: 18. The CDR3 covers 17 residues. CDR3 sequence reads: CASKADGVAGIRNIQYF. DNA for the CDR3: TGTGCCAGTAAGGCCGATGGGGTAGCGGGGATTCGGAACATTCAGTACTTC.

The rearrangement uses TRBV10-3 and TRBJ2-1; tentative D call: TRBD1 (5 bases). V was clipped by 0 bases and J by 8 bases, with 11 bases between them. The CDR3 extends over 14 amino acids. Looked up from germline, CDR1 is ENHRY and CDR2 is SYGVKD. The CDR3 is CAISESARAHEQFF. Here the CDR3 DNA reads TGTGCCATCAGTGAGTCGGCCAGGGCCCATGAGCAGTTCTTC.

V and J are TRBV28 and TRBJ2-3; 7 bases align to TRBD2. The trim removed 4 bases at V and 1 base at J, leaving 8 bases unmatched. In germline, CDR1 is MDHEN, CDR2 SYDVKM. The CDR3 length is 16 residues. CDR3 nucleotides: TGTGCCAGCAGTTCTGCGGGAGTTTCCGGCACAGATACGCAGTATTTT. Encoded protein: CASSSAGVSGTDTQYF.

V is TRBV29-1 and J is TRBJ2-1; 7 nucleotides align to TRBD2. The CDR3 covers 17 residues. Germline-derived CDR1 and CDR2 are SQVTM and ANQGSEA. Trimming took 5 bases from V and 3 from J; bases not matched to a gene: 16. This CDR3 reads CSVLKNPGASGYNEQFF. The CDR3 DNA is TGCAGCGTTTTAAAAAATCCTGGGGCTAGCGGCTACAATGAGCAGTTCTTC.

This sequence joins TRBV25-1 and TRBJ2-7; D is possibly TRBD2 (5 bases). The germline gives CDR1 MGHDK, CDR2 SYGVNS. V lost 7 bases and J 5 bases, leaving 15 bases between the germline ends. CDR3 size: 13 residues. The CDR3 sequence is CASTTSTFHEQYF. The DNA for the CDR3 is TGTGCCAGCACCACTAGTACGTTCCACGAGCAGTACTTC.

Only a few counts were recorded for this clone. The chain joins TRBV5-1 to TRBJ2-5, with 10 bases lining up with TRBD2. With V trimmed by 4 bases and J by 1 base, 7 bases remained unmatched. Germline V gene data show CDR1 as SGHRS and CDR2 as YFSETQ. The CDR3 length is 16 residues. CDR3 residues: CASSQGTSVLQETQYF. The DNA for the CDR3 is TGCGCCAGCAGCCAAGGGACTAGCGTACTCCAAGAGACCCAGTACTTC.

The rearrangement uses TRBV29-1 and TRBJ2-1; D is perhaps TRBD2 (6 bases). From germline, CDR1 is SQVTM and CDR2 ANQGSEA. This CDR3 spans 14 amino acids. V was clipped by 1 base and J by 7 bases, with 14 bases between them. The CDR3 protein is CSVEGRVGRNEQFF. CDR3 DNA: TGCAGCGTTGAAGGCCGAGTGGGGAGGAATGAGCAGTTCTTC.

J is TRBJ1-5 and V is TRBV27, with D maybe TRBD1 (5 bases). This CDR3 region has 14 residues. Germline V CDR1 and CDR2: MNHEY, SMNVEV (reference sequence). Deletions cut 6 bases from V and 2 bases from J, with 11 bases between. CDR3 sequence: CASSLVQGNQPQHF. DNA of the CDR3: TGTGCCAGCAGCCTCGTACAGGGCAATCAGCCCCAGCATTTT.

Note on this clone: One end of the junction varies from germline; a read error may be responsible. This chain connects TRBV7-9 to TRBJ1-1; 7 bases fit TRBD1. Germline assignment: CDR1 SEHNR and CDR2 FQNEAQ (reference sequence). The CDR3 extends over 14 amino acids. This CDR3 is CSSSLAGGNTEAFF. For the CDR3, the DNA is TGTTCCAGCAGCTTAGCAGGGGGAAACACTGAAGCTTTCTTT.

The chain recombines TRBV10-2 with TRBJ2-4; perhaps TRBD1 as D (5 bases). The V end was cut by 0 bases, the J end by 1 base, with 16 bases between. Germline CDR1 is WSHSY and CDR2 is SAAADI. This CDR3 region has 18 residues. CDR3 nucleotides: TGCGCCAGCAGTGAGTCGTGGAAACAGGTGGGGGCCAAAAACATTCAGTACTTC. Its protein is CASSESWKQVGAKNIQYF.

This clone was seen just once. CDR3 DNA: TGTGCCAGTAGATCCTTGGGGCGGGATTTGAGAGGAAACACCATATATTTT. It yields the protein CASRSLGRDLRGNTIYF. The gene calls are TRBV19 and TRBJ1-3; D is perhaps TRBD1 (5 bases). With 6 bases removed from V and 4 bases from J, the gap between germline ends came to 22 bases. CDR3 length equals 17 residues. CDR1 and CDR2 from the germline V gene are LNHDA and SQIVND (reference sequence).

This chain uses TRBV7-8 with TRBJ2-7; TRBD1 agrees at 7 bases. CDR3 size: 14 residues. Trimming removed 1 base from V and 6 bases from J; junction bases left unmatched: 6. From germline, CDR1 is SGHVS and CDR2 FQNEAQ. As DNA, the CDR3 is TGTGCCAGCAGCTTAGGGGTAACAGGGGCCGAGCAGTACTTC. Translated, it gives CASSLGVTGAEQYF.

The chain uses TRBV9 and TRBJ1-2; D gene unclear. The CDR3 is 16 residues long. Germline values: CDR1 SGDLS, CDR2 YYNGEE. The V end lost 0 bases, the J end lost 1 base, and 13 bases lay between the germline ends. Here the CDR3 reads CASSVEGRQVNYGYTF. For the CDR3, the DNA is TGTGCCAGCAGCGTAGAAGGGAGGCAGGTTAACTATGGCTACACCTTC. Filled out from reference TRBV9 and TRBJ1-2, the complete variable domain reads DSGVTQTPKHLITATGQRVTLRCSPRSGDLSVYWYQQSLDQGLQFLIQYYNGEERAKGNILERFSAQQFPDLHSELNLSSLELGDSALYFCASSVEGRQVNYGYTFGSGTRLTVV.